This T cell receptor beta chain derives from a study of cytomegalovirus exposure and HLA in healthy donors. Vbeta (60) and Jbeta (13) primers were used in the PCR. Under the authors' procedure: A later analysis tallied some 84 million unique TCR beta chains, some 10 million of them shared. Data came from immunoSEQ multiplex PCR; TCRdb stores just in-frame clones and leaves some out. V and J calls and clone size are as listed in that table; D and trimming were resolved from the DNA. This table holds approximately 180,000 clones, around 75% found once. Sequencing used PBMCs. The source of this sequence is a woman aged 45-65 years in good health and CMV-seronegative.

The CDR3 sequence is CASSLQGQPDNSPLHF. As DNA, the CDR3 is TGCGCCAGCAGCCTACAAGGACAGCCGGATAATTCACCCCTCCACTTT. The J gene is TRBJ1-6, the V gene TRBV5-1; D may be TRBD1 (6 bases). This CDR3 is built from 16 residues. Looked up from germline, CDR1 is SGHRS and CDR2 is YFSETQ. V lost 4 bases and J lost 5, with 16 bases in between.